This T cell receptor beta chain came from a study of CD8+CD57+ T cells in acquired aplastic anemia. Study summary: Recorded DNA amounts for sorted CD4+ and CD8+ cells had an average of around 3 ug. Overall study results and limits: Between patients and controls, about 30 CD8+ CDR3 sequences were found in common. Simpson's diversity of CD8+ cells was not significantly different in patients compared with controls.

Comments on this clonotype: Its target is not known.

This CDR3 is 14 amino acids long. Per the germline V gene, CDR1 is ENHRY and CDR2 is SYGVKD. Trimming removed 3 bases at V and 9 bases at J, with 15 bases between. Patients chosen for sequencing had shown CD8+CD57+ cell expansion by flow cytometry. At the time of blood sampling, patients had not yet received any therapy. CDR3 and TCR beta VDJ profiling relied on genomic DNA as the template. TCRdb reprocessed the reads with MiXCR, giving one entry per CDR3 protein. The table has about 180,000 distinct CDR3 sequences, 47% seen once. This receptor was identified in a human donor with aplastic anemia. The material sequenced was sorted CD4+, CD8+, or CD8+CD57+ T cells (not recorded which) from PBMCs. The genes are TRBV10-3 and TRBJ1-5; possibly TRBD1 for D (5 bases). The CDR3 region has the DNA TGTGCCATCAGTGATCTGGGGACTGCAGGGCCCCAGCATTTT. This translates into CAISDLGTAGPQHF.